This T cell receptor beta chain was retrieved from a study of Ad26.COV2.S vaccination and SARS-CoV-2 variants (dated by TCRdb to about 2021). Looking at the study overall: Donors in the vaccine arm were drawn from COV1001, a multicentre, randomized, double-blind, placebo-controlled phase I-IIa trial testing Ad26.COV2.S in healthy adults. A total of roughly 32 samples were included in the TCR-sequenced set, comprising roughly 19 Ad26.COV2.S vaccine recipients, 5 placebo recipients and 8 SARS-CoV-2 convalescent individuals. Blinding of investigators to trial group allocation was maintained during experiments and outcome assessment. Sequencing of the TCRbeta repertoire served to evaluate the specificity and breadth of SARS-CoV-2-reactive T cell receptors following Ad26.COV2.S vaccination. Ad26.COV2.S was administered intramuscularly at 5 x 10^10 or 1 x 10^11 viral particles, either as a single shot or as two shots given 56 days apart. Trial participants were randomized into five groups of five: low-dose or high-dose Ad26.COV2.S given once or twice, or placebo on both occasions.

On this clone: The antigen this receptor binds is unknown. No base-level quality is on record; no much larger clone is a single base apart.

Study-wide findings and limitations: Compared with placebo recipients, Ad26.COV2.S recipients showed higher spike-specific TCR breadth (P = 0.0014). Vaccine and placebo recipients had comparable non-spike TCR breadth, which fits with the vaccine containing only spike. The authors noted that the TCR breadth and depth analyses may have underestimated total T cell responses. After vaccination, spike-specific CD8+ and CD4+ T cell responses were reported to show substantial breadth. The study was not powered to compare responses between vaccine doses or regimens.

TCRbeta CDR3 regions were sequenced with the immunoSEQ Assay. After extraction, genomic DNA underwent amplification by bias-controlled multiplex PCR, followed by high-throughput sequencing. For the original study's pipeline: To quantify the absolute abundance of every unique TCRbeta CDR3 region, sequences were collapsed and filtered. T cell fraction was estimated by normalizing TCRbeta template counts to usable DNA, with usable DNA measured through amplification of reference genes found in all nucleated cells. Repertoire TCRs were annotated as SARS-CoV-2-specific when V gene, CDR3 amino acid sequence and J gene were exactly matched to a known reactive TCR set. The reference SARS-CoV-2 TCR set came from MIRA and was filtered for enrichment in COVID-19-positive ImmuneCODE repertoires, removing public or cross-reactive TCRs. Using the MIRA antigens, annotated TCRs were further analysed by specific ORF or by position within an ORF. Breadth was defined as the number of annotated unique rearrangements divided by the total number of unique productive rearrangements, and depth was defined as the summed frequency of the annotated unique rearrangements. Two-sided Wilcoxon rank-sum tests were applied when comparing TCR breadth between groups. Entries here come from immuneACCESS through TCRdb and include only in-frame sequences with V and J called. Some clones fail to appear in such tables; in the studies checked, an unresolved V gene covers under half of the shortfall, and the cause of the remainder is unknown. Clone size and the V and J calls come from that table; the DNA yielded D and trimming. The sample table contains about 480,000 clones; only one count was recorded for around 88% of them. Of the sample, roughly 12% falls within the top ten clones.

Reading the label with the study, this specimen's treatment or condition is: some 19 received Ad26.COV2.S at low or high dose, single or two shots; five or six received placebo; per-sample allocation not given. For vaccine and placebo recipients, repertoires were sequenced using samples collected on day 63 after the first injection. Between 29 July and 7 August 2020, Cohort 1b enrolled around 24 adults aged 18-55 years at one site in Boston, USA. As a vaccine, Ad26.COV2.S was a replication-incompetent adenovirus type 26 vector that expressed a prefusion-stabilized SARS-CoV-2 spike protein derived from the original Wuhan strain. Deletion took 3 bases off V and 7 bases off J, with a span of 7 bases between the germline ends. From its cysteine to its phenylalanine, the CDR3 spans 13 amino acids. Only the CDR3 portion is preserved as DNA: 39 bases, with reading frame beginning at the first base. The germline V gene (reference sequence) yields MNHEY for CDR1 and SMNVEV for CDR2.

The sequencing here drew on peripheral blood, taken in a trial of Ad26.COV2.S vaccine versus placebo. This clonotype was obtained from a person aged 18 to 65 who received the Ad26.COV2.S COVID-19 vaccine or a placebo. Here the chain combines TRBV27 and TRBJ1-6, with an unclear D gene assignment. The nucleotides read TGTGCCAGCAGTTTGGCCGCGAATTCACCCCTCCACTTT. Translated, this is CASSLAANSPLHF.